A selection of T cell receptor beta chains follows, all from one sample in a study of cytomegalovirus exposure and HLA in healthy donors. TCRdb's copy holds only in-frame clones and misses some; the assay was immunoSEQ multiplex PCR. The sample has some 170,000 clones; 80% to 90% are singletons. The specimen sequenced was PBMCs. The source of these receptors is a woman aged 25-40 years in good health and CMV-seronegative. Both conserved end residues are part of each CDR3. A D gene is named only where the DNA matches it firmly. Only some rows state a clone size, as once, few, many or a class for expanded clones.

TRBV2	-	TRBD2	TRBJ2-2	CASKTSGGASGELFF	TGTGCCAGCAAAACTAGCGGGGGGGCCTCCGGGGAGCTGTTTTTT
TRBV6-4	few	TRBD1	TRBJ2-1	CASSRDRGGNEQFF	TGTGCCAGCAGCCGGGACAGGGGTGGCAATGAGCAGTTCTTC
TRBV27	-	-	TRBJ1-1	CASSLQGSNTEAFF	TGTGCCAGCAGTTTACAGGGGTCGAACACTGAAGCTTTCTTT
TRBV5-1	-	-	TRBJ1-1	CASSLALGSDTEAFF	TGCGCCAGCAGCTTGGCGTTGGGGAGCGACACTGAAGCTTTCTTT
TRBV19	-	-	TRBJ1-5	CASSIGTRGNQPQHF	TGTGCCAGTAGTATTGGGACCAGGGGTAATCAGCCCCAGCATTTT
TRBV18	many	-	TRBJ1-1	CASSPPDSPKAFF	TGTGCCAGCTCACCCCCGGACAGTCCTAAAGCTTTCTTT
TRBV5-1	-	TRBD2	TRBJ2-4	CASSLGAGLAKNIQYF	TGCGCCAGCAGCTTGGGAGCGGGACTAGCCAAAAACATTCAGTACTTC
TRBV29-1	-	TRBD2	TRBJ2-5	CSVEGGGGDWKTQYF	TGCAGCGTTGAGGGTGGTGGGGGGGATTGGAAGACCCAGTACTTC
TRBV10-3	-	-	TRBJ2-7	CAISGKGTGTRGEQYF	TGTGCCATCAGTGGGAAGGGTACCGGGACACGGGGCGAGCAGTACTTC
TRBV19	-	TRBD1	TRBJ1-2	CASSQRGQVAHGYTF	TGTGCCAGTAGCCAAAGGGGACAGGTGGCTCATGGCTACACCTTC
TRBV19	-	TRBD2	TRBJ2-7	CASSTLAGPYEQYF	TGTGCCAGTAGTACACTAGCGGGGCCATACGAGCAGTACTTC
TRBV7-2	-	-	TRBJ2-5	CASSLEGGARETQYF	TGTGCCAGCAGCTTAGAGGGGGGGGCGCGGGAGACCCAGTACTTC
TRBV5-1	-	TRBD1	TRBJ2-1	CASSLGPGTGGNEQFF	TGCGCCAGCAGCTTGGGACCCGGGACAGGGGGCAATGAGCAGTTCTTC
TRBV9	-	TRBD2	TRBJ2-1	CASSDTGTSSDEQFF	TGTGCCAGCAGCGATACCGGGACTAGTTCGGATGAGCAGTTCTTC
TRBV7-6	-	-	TRBJ2-6	CASSATGGANVLTF	TGTGCCAGCAGCGCGACAGGTGGGGCCAACGTCCTGACTTTC
TRBV5-1	-	TRBD1	TRBJ1-5	CASRIQGYSNQPQHF	TGCGCCAGCAGAATACAGGGGTATAGCAATCAGCCCCAGCATTTT
TRBV4-1	-	-	TRBJ1-2	CASSQEGTYGYTF	TGCGCCAGCAGCCAAGAGGGCACCTATGGCTACACCTTC
TRBV9	-	TRBD1	TRBJ2-2	CASPPGQGSGELFF	TGTGCCAGCCCCCCGGGACAGGGGTCCGGGGAGCTGTTTTTT
TRBV2	-	TRBD2	TRBJ2-1	CASSPSGGQEQFF	TGTGCCAGCAGCCCTTCGGGGGGGCAGGAGCAGTTCTTC
TRBV11-3	-	TRBD2	TRBJ2-1	CASSPGLAGGNEQFF	TGTGCCAGCAGTCCCGGGTTAGCGGGGGGTAATGAGCAGTTCTTC
TRBV2	-	TRBD1	TRBJ1-2	CASSLGQGVTYGYTF	TGTGCCAGCAGTCTAGGACAGGGGGTAACCTATGGCTACACCTTC
TRBV27	few	-	TRBJ1-4	CASSSYRTATNEKLFF	TGTGCCAGCAGTTCATACAGGACGGCAACTAATGAAAAACTGTTTTTT
TRBV5-1	-	-	TRBJ1-1	CASSLLWTDMNTEAFF	TGCGCCAGCAGCTTGCTATGGACAGACATGAACACTGAAGCTTTCTTT
TRBV15	-	-	TRBJ1-2	CATSRESGYGYTF	TGTGCCACCAGCAGAGAGTCAGGATATGGCTACACCTTC
TRBV19	-	-	TRBJ1-1	CASSPGHLKSSNTEAFF	TGTGCCAGTAGTCCGGGACACCTAAAATCGTCGAACACTGAAGCTTTCTTT
TRBV29-1	-	TRBD2	TRBJ2-5	CSVEGQRGDKETQYF	TGCAGCGTTGAAGGCCAGCGGGGGGACAAAGAGACCCAGTACTTC
TRBV4-1	few	-	TRBJ1-1	CASSQTRGTEAFF	TGCGCCAGCAGCCAAACACGAGGTACTGAAGCTTTCTTT
TRBV18	-	-	TRBJ2-2	CASSLAQGKAGELFF	TGTGCCAGCTCACTAGCACAGGGCAAGGCCGGGGAGCTGTTTTTT
TRBV6-1	-	-	TRBJ1-2	CASRDNRVEGYTF	TGTGCCAGCAGAGACAACAGGGTAGAAGGCTACACCTTC
TRBV6-6	-	TRBD1	TRBJ1-6	CASSYRGQGNSPLHF	TGTGCCAGCAGTTACCGAGGACAGGGGAATTCACCCCTCCACTTT
TRBV29-1	-	-	TRBJ1-2	CSVVDRTDYGYTF	TGCAGCGTTGTCGACAGAACTGACTATGGCTACACCTTC
TRBV7-9	-	-	TRBJ1-1	CASSIRQRDEAFF	TGTGCCAGCAGCATTAGGCAGAGGGATGAAGCTTTCTTT
TRBV7-6	-	TRBD1	TRBJ2-5	CASSLPRQGETQYF	TGTGCCAGCAGCCTCCCTCGACAGGGAGAGACCCAGTACTTC